The entry below describes one TCR beta chain. Germline-derived CDR1 and CDR2 are MNHEY and SMNVEV (reference sequence). Trimming stripped 3 bases from V and 5 bases from J, with 10 bases between. This CDR3 has 13 residues. This sample is part of a study of CD8 T cells in Susac syndrome. It was with random hexamers that roughly 0.5 to 1 ug RNA was reverse transcribed. Amplification of TCR beta CDR3 used immunoSEQ multiplex PCR across 54 Vbeta and 13 Jbeta. TCRdb recomputed calls from the immunoSEQ multiplex PCR reads with MiXCR, one row per CDR3 protein. This sample has 150,000 or so distinct CDR3 sequences, with 95% found just once. In blood CD8+ and CD4+ T cells, TCR beta underwent sequencing. Purification of the CD8+ and CD4+ T cells relied on negative isolation, and TEMRA cells underwent FACS enrichment.

The chain employs TRBV27 and TRBJ2-5; D remains ambiguous. This sequence was found in a human donor with Susac syndrome. Sequencing input: CD4+ T cells from PBMCs. CDR3 bases: TGTGCCAGCAGTTTCTGGGTCGGGGAGACCCAGTACTTC. This gives the protein CASSFWVGETQYF.